The entry below gives a single TCR beta chain sequence along with its context. This clone has only one observation. No antigen is known for it. No much larger clone is present one base from it, and per-base qualities are unavailable. TCRbeta CDR3 regions were amplified from genomic DNA using the immunoSEQ Assay, a bias-controlled multiplex PCR. The published analysis was carried out like this. The number of nucleated cells in each sample was estimated from the amplification of reference gene primers within the assay. Sequence reads were collapsed and filtered to measure the absolute abundance of every unique TCRbeta CDR3 rearrangement. For each sample, productive Simpson clonality was calculated as the square root of Simpson's diversity index across productive rearrangements. In its TCRdb copy, this immuneACCESS table keeps in-frame sequences only and misses some clones. Where compared with another copy, unresolved V genes explain less than half of these, and the others have no known cause. That table furnishes V, J and clone size, whereas the DNA furnished D and trimming. The sample table contains around 150,000 clones; only one count was recorded for roughly 90% of them. Of the sample, approximately 2.9% falls within the top ten clones.

The sample is drawn from a study of blood T cell repertoires in COVID-19 (dated by TCRdb to about 2020). The study in broad terms: Samples covering the acute and convalescent phases of COVID-19 were provided by collaborators in the United States, Italy and Spain. The prospective study material was composed of cDNA or gDNA derived from T cells, B-cell-depleted T cells, or PBMCs. Where available, HLA class I and class II types were obtained from metadata supplied by the sample provider rather than from assay-based typing. The repertoires were released in a freely available public database intended as a resource for research on the immune response to SARS-CoV-2. A de-identified subject ID, COVID-19 status, age in years and sex were almost always included in the sample metadata. The samples were drawn from the first 160 participants of the ongoing ImmuneRACE study and from 1,254 subjects provided by 6 global collaborators. Deeply sampled blood TCRbeta repertoires from subjects exposed to, actively infected with, or recovered from COVID-19 were included in the dataset. The research as a whole found: Clinical and demographic metadata were provided uncurated, with the amount varying by source and participant.

Collaborating institutions collected whole blood in K2EDTA tubes following their own protocols. For TCRbeta analysis, collaborators shipped samples as frozen whole blood, isolated PBMCs, or DNA extracted from either of those sample types. V loses 3 bases of germline sequence and J loses 9 bases, and the interval between the two ends is 16 bases. From a lookup of the germline V gene, CDR1 and CDR2 are SGHRS and YFSETQ. The CDR3 runs 15 amino acids, cysteine and phenylalanine included. Only the CDR3 DNA is retained, 45 bases long and in frame from the first base. The receptor was derived from a man between 60 and 75 years old with acute or convalescent COVID-19. Material for sequencing was peripheral blood. In this chain, TRBV5-1 is recombined with TRBJ1-6; there is no confident call for the D gene. The bases are TGCGCCAGCAGCTGGGTCGTACTAGGTATTTCACCCCTCCACTTT. This yields the protein CASSWVVLGISPLHF.